This T cell receptor beta chain was sequenced for a study of cytomegalovirus exposure and HLA in healthy donors. The PCR employed 60 Vbeta primers together with 13 Jbeta primers. The assay was immunoSEQ multiplex PCR, and TCRdb's table has in-frame clones only and misses some. Here the sample spans nearly 200,000 clones, roughly 76% being singletons. This clone was observed a single time. What it recognizes is unknown. Findings of the study overall: The study listed under 200 cytomegalovirus-associated TCR beta chains. In an earlier analysis, productive rearrangement rates for most beta V segments clustered near 87% or 30%. Reportedly, cytomegalovirus status was diagnosed with high sensitivity and specificity. CMV serostatus was the sole immune exposure information available.

Sample: PBMCs. This clonotype originated in a woman aged 25 to 45 in good health and CMV-seropositive.

CDR3: CASSLGLVGGNEQYF. For the CDR3, the DNA is TGTGCCAGCAGCTTGGGTCTGGTAGGGGGTAACGAGCAGTACTTC. This rearrangement joins TRBV5-6 to TRBJ2-7; D is possibly TRBD1 (6 bases). The length of the CDR3 is 15 residues. Between the trimmed V and J ends, which lost 0 bases and 5 bases, there was a span of 15 bases. Germline loops: CDR1 SGHDT, CDR2 YYEEEE.